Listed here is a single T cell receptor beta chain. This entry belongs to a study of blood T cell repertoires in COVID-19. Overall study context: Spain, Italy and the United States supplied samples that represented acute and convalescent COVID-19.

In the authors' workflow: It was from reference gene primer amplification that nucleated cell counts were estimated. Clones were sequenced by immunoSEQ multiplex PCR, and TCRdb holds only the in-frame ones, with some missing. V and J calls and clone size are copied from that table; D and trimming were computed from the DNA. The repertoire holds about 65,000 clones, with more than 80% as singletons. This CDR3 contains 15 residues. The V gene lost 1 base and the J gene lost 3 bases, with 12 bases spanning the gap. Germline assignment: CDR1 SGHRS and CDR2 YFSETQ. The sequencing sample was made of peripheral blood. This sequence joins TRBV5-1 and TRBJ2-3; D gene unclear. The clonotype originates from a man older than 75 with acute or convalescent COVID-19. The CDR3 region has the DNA TGCGCCAGCAGCTTGCACGGGTCCGGGACAGATACGCAGTATTTT. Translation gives CASSLHGSGTDTQYF.